The next 24 T cell receptor beta chains were all read from a single sample in a study of lymphopenia after photon versus proton radiotherapy. The data were produced by immunoSEQ multiplex PCR, yet TCRdb's version contains in-frame clones alone and is incomplete. The data contain tens of thousands of clones, 80% to 90% of them singletons. The specimen comprised peripheral blood, sampled from a patient treated with photon-based radiotherapy. These receptors all come from a man aged 50-59 years with gastric cancer.

The chain is built from TRBV7-6 and TRBJ2-5; the D gene is possibly TRBD1 (5 bases). CDR3 length equals 16 residues. Looked up from germline, CDR1 is SGHVS and CDR2 is FNYEAQ. V lost 5 bases to trimming and J lost 1 base, with 17 bases between them. The CDR3: CASSRKLPDSQETQYF. DNA for the CDR3: TGTGCCAGCAGCCGCAAACTCCCCGACAGCCAAGAGACCCAGTACTTC.

This chain's CDR3 is CAWTKAGGDEQYF. CDR3 DNA sequence: TGTGCCTGGACAAAAGCAGGGGGCGACGAGCAGTACTTC. The chain recombines TRBV30 with TRBJ2-7, with 8 positions matching TRBD1. The CDR3 runs 13 residues. Germline V CDR1 and CDR2: GTSNPN, SVGIG (reference sequence). With 4 bases clipped from V and 5 bases from J, the junction kept 7 bases outside the gene matches.

The J gene is TRBJ1-4, the V gene TRBV5-1, with TRBD1 matching 7 bases. V trimming: 2 bases; J trimming: 0 bases; junction bases outside the gene matches: 13. The CDR3 contains 19 residues. The germline CDR1 and CDR2 sequences are SGHRS and YFSETQ. The CDR3 region is CASSFSNPGQITTNEKLFF. In nucleotides, the CDR3 is TGCGCCAGCAGCTTCTCTAACCCGGGACAGATCACAACTAATGAAAAACTGTTTTTT.

The V gene is TRBV4-2, the J gene TRBJ1-2; unclear D gene. Trimming cost V 1 base and J 4 bases, with 13 bases left between them. Germline CDR1 reads LGHNA; CDR2 reads YNFKEQ. The CDR3 covers 15 residues. The CDR3 here is CASSQASENSYGYTF. The CDR3 region has the DNA TGTGCCAGCAGCCAAGCTTCAGAGAACAGCTATGGCTACACCTTC.

The chain couples TRBV28 to TRBJ2-7; 9 positions agree with TRBD1. This CDR3 has 13 amino acids. The V and J ends lost 6 bases and 2 bases, in that order; junction bases with no gene match: 2. Germline assignment: CDR1 MDHEN and CDR2 SYDVKM. The CDR3 nucleotides are TGTGCCAGCAGAAGACAGGGGGCCTACGAGCAGTACTTC. It is translated as CASRRQGAYEQYF.

This sequence joins TRBV4-1 and TRBJ2-7, with 8 bases fitting TRBD2. The germline V gene encodes CDR1 MGHRA and CDR2 YSYEKL. This CDR3 is 16 amino acids long. The trim removed 0 bases at V and 3 bases at J, leaving 7 bases unmatched. The CDR3 bases are TGCGCCAGCAGCCAAGACCCTGCTAGCGGGCGCTACGAGCAGTACTTC. Protein: CASSQDPASGRYEQYF.

This clone has a count of ten or more. The chain recombines TRBV30 with TRBJ2-7, with 9 bases matching TRBD2. The V segment lost 3 bases and the J segment 2 bases; nucleotides outside the gene matches: 14. CDR1 and CDR2 from the germline V gene are GTSNPN and SVGIG (reference sequence). The CDR3 has 17 amino acids. CDR3 DNA: TGTGCCTGGAGCCCCGCCCCAAGACTAGCGGCTACCTACGAGCAGTACTTC. It translates to CAWSPAPRLAATYEQYF. The whole variable domain, remainder taken from reference TRBV30 and TRBJ2-7, is SQTIHQWPATLVQPVGSPLSLECTVEGTSNPNLYWYRQAAGRGLQLLFYSVGIGQISSEVPQNLSASRPQDRQFILSSKKLLLSDSGFYLCAWSPAPRLAATYEQYFGPGTRLTVT.

The V and J genes are TRBV15 and TRBJ2-3; 8 bases line up with TRBD1. V trimming: 2 bases; J trimming: 0 bases; junction bases outside the gene matches: 7. The CDR3 contains 17 residues. Germline values: CDR1 LNHNV, CDR2 YYDKDF (reference sequence). The CDR3 DNA sequence: TGTGCCACCAGCAGATCGGGGACAGGCTCTAGCACAGATACGCAGTATTTT. Protein: CATSRSGTGSSTDTQYF.

The rearrangement uses TRBV18 and TRBJ2-3, with 14 bases aligning to TRBD2. Unmatched junction bases numbered 7, after V lost 6 bases and J lost 8 bases. Germline values: CDR1 KGHSH, CDR2 LQKENI. The CDR3 has 15 amino acids. The CDR3 DNA follows: TGTGCCAGCTCTCGGGGACTAGCGGGAGAGGTTACGCAGTATTTT. Translating it yields CASSRGLAGEVTQYF.

The chain links TRBV29-1 to TRBJ2-7, with 8 bases that match TRBD2. The trim removed 5 bases at V and 2 bases at J, leaving 5 bases unmatched. Per the germline V gene, CDR1 is SQVTM and CDR2 is ANQGSEA. The CDR3 loop spans 13 amino acids. In DNA, the CDR3 is TGCAGCGTTTTTACGGGAGGGCCCTACGAGCAGTACTTC. This codes for CSVFTGGPYEQYF.

V usage is TRBV19 and J usage is TRBJ2-5; tentative D call: TRBD2 (5 bases). Germline assignment: CDR1 LNHDA and CDR2 SQIVND (reference sequence). The CDR3 contains 14 residues. V was trimmed by 1 base and J by 2 bases, leaving 8 bases between them. Written as DNA, the CDR3 is TGTGCCAGTAGTATAGTTGGACTTCAAGAGACCCAGTACTTC. This codes for CASSIVGLQETQYF.

The chain is built from TRBV5-1 and TRBJ2-7; 10 bases are a match to TRBD1. CDR3 size: 17 residues. The V gene end was trimmed by 3 bases and the J gene end by 4 bases; junction bases not matched to a gene: 13. Germline CDR1 reads SGHRS; CDR2 reads YFSETQ. In DNA, the CDR3 is TGCGCCAGCAGCTGGGCGGGGTCCCGGGACAGGGGATACGAGCAGTACTTC. Translation gives CASSWAGSRDRGYEQYF. The full variable domain, in which reference TRBV5-1 and TRBJ2-7 provide the parts outside the CDR3, is KAGVTQTPRYLIKTRGQQVTLSCSPISGHRSVSWYQQTPGQGLQFLFEYFSETQRNKGNFPGRFSGRQFSNSRSEMNVSTLELGDSALYLCASSWAGSRDRGYEQYFGPGTRLTVT.

The chain combines TRBV11-2 with TRBJ2-3, with 7 bases identical to TRBD2. The V and J ends lost 0 bases and 5 bases, in that order; junction bases with no gene match: 8. The CDR3 loop spans 16 amino acids. Per the germline V gene, CDR1 is SGHAT and CDR2 is FQNNGV. The CDR3: CASSLDGTMGEDTQYF. DNA of the CDR3: TGTGCCAGCAGCTTAGATGGGACTATGGGGGAAGATACGCAGTATTTT.

The chain carries TRBV7-2 and TRBJ1-2, with D tentatively TRBD1 (6 bases). Germline V gives CDR1 SGHTA, CDR2 FQGNSA. The V gene lost 2 bases and the J gene lost 7 bases, with 14 bases spanning the gap. This CDR3 spans 14 amino acids. The CDR3 loop reads CASSLRQAGGGYTF. CDR3 DNA: TGTGCCAGCAGCTTAAGACAGGCCGGGGGTGGCTACACCTTC.

This sequence joins TRBV11-1 and TRBJ2-2, with D possibly matching TRBD2 (5 bases). V was trimmed by 2 bases and J by 5 bases, leaving 9 bases between them. The CDR3 covers 14 residues. From germline, CDR1 is SGHAT and CDR2 FQDESV (reference sequence). CDR3 loop: CASSLLLGTGELFF. DNA of the CDR3: TGTGCCAGCAGCTTACTACTAGGAACCGGGGAGCTGTTTTTT.

The chain carries TRBV4-1 and TRBJ2-5; D uncertain. This CDR3 comprises 14 residues. V was cut by 4 bases and J by 2 bases, with 11 bases left in between. Germline CDR1 MGHRA, CDR2 YSYEKL. In DNA, the CDR3 is TGCGCCAGCAGCCCGTTAGGTTATCAAGAGACCCAGTACTTC. Translating gives CASSPLGYQETQYF.

The table lists this clone with a count of one. The V and J genes are TRBV5-4 and TRBJ2-1; D may be TRBD2 (6 bases). Trimming shortened V by 4 bases and J by 9 bases, and 20 bases separated the two germline ends. The CDR3 is made up of 15 amino acids. Germline-derived CDR1 and CDR2 are SGHNT and YYREEE (reference sequence). CDR3 sequence: CASSPAEGPTVEQFF. CDR3 sequence (DNA): TGTGCCAGCAGCCCCGCGGAGGGCCCGACGGTTGAGCAGTTCTTC.

The chain employs TRBV5-1 and TRBJ2-1; D is tentatively TRBD1 or TRBD2 (5 bases each). CDR1 and CDR2 from the germline V gene are SGHRS and YFSETQ. Deletions cut 4 bases from V and 1 base from J, with 12 bases between. The CDR3 is 15 residues long. The CDR3 nucleotides are TGCGCCAGCAGCGTTAATGGGGGATCCTACAATGAGCAGTTCTTC. Amino acids: CASSVNGGSYNEQFF.

The rearrangement uses TRBV28 and TRBJ1-2; the match to TRBD1 covers 9 bases. Looked up from germline, CDR1 is MDHEN and CDR2 is SYDVKM. This CDR3 contains 14 residues. V gave up 9 bases and J gave up 0 bases; unmatched junction bases: 5. DNA of the CDR3: TGTGCCAGTAGGGGGACAGGGTCTAACTATGGCTACACCTTC. Protein product: CASRGTGSNYGYTF.

The V call is TRBV6-4, the J call TRBJ2-7, with a weak D call TRBD1 (5 bases). The CDR3 spans 17 residues. Deletions cut 2 bases from V and 2 bases from J, with 19 bases between. Germline V lookup: CDR1 MRHNA, CDR2 SNTAGT. CDR3 loop: CASSDLNAAGWPYEQYF. CDR3 nucleotide sequence: TGTGCCAGCAGTGACCTCAATGCGGCAGGGTGGCCCTACGAGCAGTACTTC.

The gene calls are TRBV27 and TRBJ2-1; TRBD1 aligns across 7 bases. After removal of 2 bases from V and 2 bases from J, the junction contained 0 bases not matched to a gene. CDR1 is MNHEY and CDR2 is SMNVEV in the germline V gene (reference sequence). CDR3 length equals 14 residues. The CDR3 spells CASSLDRAYNEQFF. The CDR3 region has the DNA TGTGCCAGCAGTTTAGACAGGGCCTACAATGAGCAGTTCTTC.

The chain is built from TRBV5-1 and TRBJ2-4, with D tentatively TRBD1 (6 bases). The germline V and J ends were trimmed by 3 bases and 6 bases, with 16 bases remaining between them. CDR3 length: 15 amino acids. Germline V gene lookup returns CDR1 SGHRS and CDR2 YFSETQ. As DNA, the CDR3 is TGCGCCAGCAGCTCCCCCGGGACCAGGGGAAACATTCAGTACTTC. Amino acids: CASSSPGTRGNIQYF. The full variable domain, its missing parts supplied by reference TRBV5-1 and TRBJ2-4, is KAGVTQTPRYLIKTRGQQVTLSCSPISGHRSVSWYQQTPGQGLQFLFEYFSETQRNKGNFPGRFSGRQFSNSRSEMNVSTLELGDSALYLCASSSPGTRGNIQYFGAGTRLSVL.

The rearrangement links TRBV27 to TRBJ2-2; no firm D call. Germline values: CDR1 MNHEY, CDR2 SMNVEV (reference sequence). V was pared by 5 bases and J by 8 bases, with 18 bases between. This CDR3 region has 15 residues. CDR3: CASSPSPYLRGELFF. The DNA of the CDR3 is TGTGCCAGCAGTCCCTCCCCTTACTTGAGAGGGGAGCTGTTTTTT.

This chain joins TRBV10-3 and TRBJ2-3; no firm D call. CDR3 size: 14 residues. Per the germline V gene, CDR1 is ENHRY and CDR2 is SYGVKD. V lost 4 bases to trimming and J lost 2 bases, with 10 bases between them. Here the CDR3 DNA reads TGTGCCATCAGTGGCGGTAATCCCACAGATACGCAGTATTTT. This sequence encodes CAISGGNPTDTQYF.